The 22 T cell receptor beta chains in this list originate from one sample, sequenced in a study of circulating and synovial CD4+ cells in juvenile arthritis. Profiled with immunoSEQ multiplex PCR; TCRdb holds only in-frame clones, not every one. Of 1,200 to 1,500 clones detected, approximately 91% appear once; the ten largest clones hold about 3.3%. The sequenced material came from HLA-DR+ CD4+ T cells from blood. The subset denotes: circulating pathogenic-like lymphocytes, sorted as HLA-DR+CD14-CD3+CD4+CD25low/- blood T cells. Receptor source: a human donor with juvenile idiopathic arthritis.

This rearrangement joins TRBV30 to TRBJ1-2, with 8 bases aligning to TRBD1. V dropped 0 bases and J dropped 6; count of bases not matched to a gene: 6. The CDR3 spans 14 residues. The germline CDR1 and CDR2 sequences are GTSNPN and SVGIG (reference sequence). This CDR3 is CAWSVRQGFDGYTF. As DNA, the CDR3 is TGTGCCTGGAGTGTACGACAGGGGTTTGATGGCTACACCTTC.

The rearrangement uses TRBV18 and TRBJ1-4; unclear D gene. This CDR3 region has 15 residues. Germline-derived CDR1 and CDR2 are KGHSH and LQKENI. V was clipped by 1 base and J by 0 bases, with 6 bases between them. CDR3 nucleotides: TGTGCCAGCTCACCACAGGAGTCAACTAATGAAAAACTGTTTTTT. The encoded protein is CASSPQESTNEKLFF. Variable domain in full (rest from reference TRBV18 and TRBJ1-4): NAGVMQNPRHLVRRRGQEARLRCSPMKGHSHVYWYRQLPEEGLKFMVYLQKENIIDESGMPKERFSAEFPKEGPSILRIQQVVRGDSAAYFCASSPQESTNEKLFFGSGTQLSVL.

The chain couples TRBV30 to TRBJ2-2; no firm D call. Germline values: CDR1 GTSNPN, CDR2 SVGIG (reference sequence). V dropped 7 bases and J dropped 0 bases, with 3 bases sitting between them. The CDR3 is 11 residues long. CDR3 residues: CAYTNTGELFF. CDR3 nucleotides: TGTGCCTACACGAACACCGGGGAGCTGTTTTTT.

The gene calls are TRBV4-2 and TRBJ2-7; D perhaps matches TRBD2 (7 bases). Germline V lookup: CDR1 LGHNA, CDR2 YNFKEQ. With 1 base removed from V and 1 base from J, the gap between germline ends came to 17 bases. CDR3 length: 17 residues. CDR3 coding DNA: TGTGCCAGCAGCCAAGTGGGGGGGGGCGGGAGTTCCTACGAGCAGTACTTC. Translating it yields CASSQVGGGGSSYEQYF.

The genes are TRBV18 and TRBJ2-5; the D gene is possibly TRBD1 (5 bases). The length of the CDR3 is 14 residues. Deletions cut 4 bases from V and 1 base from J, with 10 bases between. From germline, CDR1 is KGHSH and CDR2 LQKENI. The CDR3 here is CASSLDRSQETQYF. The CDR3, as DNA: TGTGCCAGCTCACTCGACAGATCCCAAGAGACCCAGTACTTC.

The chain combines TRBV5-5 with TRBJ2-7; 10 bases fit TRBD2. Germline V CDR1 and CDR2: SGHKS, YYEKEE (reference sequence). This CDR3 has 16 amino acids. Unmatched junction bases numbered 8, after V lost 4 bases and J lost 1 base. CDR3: CASSPTSGTRSYEQYF. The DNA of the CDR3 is TGTGCCAGCAGCCCCACTAGCGGGACAAGATCCTACGAGCAGTACTTC.

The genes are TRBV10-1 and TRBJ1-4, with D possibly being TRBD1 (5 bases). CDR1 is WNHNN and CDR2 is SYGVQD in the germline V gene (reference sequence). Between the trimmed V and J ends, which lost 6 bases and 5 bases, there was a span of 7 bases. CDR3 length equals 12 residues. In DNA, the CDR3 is TGCGCCAGCAGGACAGAAAATGAAAAACTGTTTTTT. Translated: CASRTENEKLFF.

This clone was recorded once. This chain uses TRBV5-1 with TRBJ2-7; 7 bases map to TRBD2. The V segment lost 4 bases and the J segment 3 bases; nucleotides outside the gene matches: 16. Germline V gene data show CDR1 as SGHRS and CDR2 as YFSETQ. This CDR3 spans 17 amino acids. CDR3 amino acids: CASSEEAGGIFFYEQYF. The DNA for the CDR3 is TGCGCCAGCAGCGAAGAAGCCGGGGGGATCTTTTTCTACGAGCAGTACTTC.

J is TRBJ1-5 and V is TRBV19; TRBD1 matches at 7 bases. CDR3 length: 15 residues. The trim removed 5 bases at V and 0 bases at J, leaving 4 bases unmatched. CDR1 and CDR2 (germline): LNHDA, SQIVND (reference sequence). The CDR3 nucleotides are TGTGCCAGTAGTGACCAGGGGGTTAGCAATCAGCCCCAGCATTTT. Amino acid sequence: CASSDQGVSNQPQHF.

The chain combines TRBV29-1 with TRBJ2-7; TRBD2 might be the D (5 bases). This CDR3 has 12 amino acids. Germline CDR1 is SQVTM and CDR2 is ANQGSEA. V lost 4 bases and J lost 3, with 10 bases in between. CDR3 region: CSVGGQYYEQYF. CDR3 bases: TGCAGCGTTGGAGGGCAGTACTACGAGCAGTACTTC.

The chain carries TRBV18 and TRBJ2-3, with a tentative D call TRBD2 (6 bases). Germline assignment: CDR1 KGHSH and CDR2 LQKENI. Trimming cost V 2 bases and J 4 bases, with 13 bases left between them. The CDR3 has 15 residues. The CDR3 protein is CASSPRRERADTQYF. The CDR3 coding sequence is TGTGCCAGCTCACCAAGGAGGGAGAGGGCAGATACGCAGTATTTT.

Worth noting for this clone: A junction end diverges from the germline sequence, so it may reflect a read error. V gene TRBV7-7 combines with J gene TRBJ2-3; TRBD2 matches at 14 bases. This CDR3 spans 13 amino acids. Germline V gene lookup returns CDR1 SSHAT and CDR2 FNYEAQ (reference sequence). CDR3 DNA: TGTGCTAGCAGCGGGACTAGCGGGAGCACGCAGTATTTT. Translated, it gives CASSGTSGSTQYF.

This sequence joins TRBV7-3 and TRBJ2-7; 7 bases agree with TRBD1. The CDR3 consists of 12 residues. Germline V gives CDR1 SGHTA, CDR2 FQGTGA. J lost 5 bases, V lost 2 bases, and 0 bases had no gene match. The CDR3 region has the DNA TGTGCCAGCAGCTTACAGGGGGACGAGCAGTACTTC. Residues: CASSLQGDEQYF.

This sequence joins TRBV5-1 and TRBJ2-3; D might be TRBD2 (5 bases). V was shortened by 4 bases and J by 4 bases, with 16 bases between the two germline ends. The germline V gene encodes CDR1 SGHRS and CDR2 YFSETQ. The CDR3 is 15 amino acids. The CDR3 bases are TGCGCCAGCAGCCGAATAGAGGGCGCGCCAGATACGCAGTATTTT. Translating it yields CASSRIEGAPDTQYF. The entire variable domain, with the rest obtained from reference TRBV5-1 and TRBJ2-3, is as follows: KAGVTQTPRYLIKTRGQQVTLSCSPISGHRSVSWYQQTPGQGLQFLFEYFSETQRNKGNFPGRFSGRQFSNSRSEMNVSTLELGDSALYLCASSRIEGAPDTQYFGPGTRLTVL.

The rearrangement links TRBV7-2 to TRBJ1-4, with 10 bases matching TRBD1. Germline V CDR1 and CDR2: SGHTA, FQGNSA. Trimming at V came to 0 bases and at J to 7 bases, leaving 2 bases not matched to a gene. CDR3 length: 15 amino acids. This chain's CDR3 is CASSLATGGGEKLFF. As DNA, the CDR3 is TGTGCCAGCAGCTTAGCGACAGGGGGCGGTGAAAAACTGTTTTTT.

CDR3: CASTSRHQPQHF. The CDR3 bases are TGTGCCAGCACGTCCCGTCATCAGCCCCAGCATTTT. The chain uses TRBV28 and TRBJ1-5; D remains ambiguous. This CDR3 has 12 amino acids. V was pared by 7 bases and J by 5 bases, with 9 bases between. Germline V gene lookup returns CDR1 MDHEN and CDR2 SYDVKM.

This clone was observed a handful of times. The CDR3 sequence is CASRLEEIIAGGSDEQFF. The CDR3 region has the DNA TGTGCAAGTCGCTTAGAAGAGATAATAGCGGGAGGGTCCGATGAGCAGTTCTTC. The chain is built from TRBV12-2 and TRBJ2-1; no DNA check was done on the table's D call, TRBD2. TRBV12-2 is annotated as a pseudogene. The CDR3 loop spans 18 amino acids.

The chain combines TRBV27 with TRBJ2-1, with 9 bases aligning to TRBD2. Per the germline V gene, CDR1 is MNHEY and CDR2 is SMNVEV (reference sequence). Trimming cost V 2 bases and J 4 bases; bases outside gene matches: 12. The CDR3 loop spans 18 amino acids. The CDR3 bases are TGTGCCAGCAGTTTAGTGAGGCTAGCGGGAACTCGTTACAATGAGCAGTTCTTC. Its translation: CASSLVRLAGTRYNEQFF.

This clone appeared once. DNA for the CDR3: TGTGCCAGCAGCTGGACAGGGGAGCGGGAGACCCAGTACTTC. Translated, it gives CASSWTGERETQYF. This chain connects TRBV13 to TRBJ2-5; 9 positions match TRBD1. The germline gives CDR1 PRHDT, CDR2 FYEKMQ (reference sequence). V was clipped by 4 bases and J by 5 bases; unmatched bases: 5. The CDR3 sequence is 14 residues long.

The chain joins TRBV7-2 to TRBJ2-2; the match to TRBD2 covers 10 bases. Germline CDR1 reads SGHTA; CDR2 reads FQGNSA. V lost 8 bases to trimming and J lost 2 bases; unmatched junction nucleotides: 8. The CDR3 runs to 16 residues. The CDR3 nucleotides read TGTGCCAGCTCGAGGACTAGCGGCCTAAACACCGGGGAGCTGTTTTTT. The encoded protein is CASSRTSGLNTGELFF.

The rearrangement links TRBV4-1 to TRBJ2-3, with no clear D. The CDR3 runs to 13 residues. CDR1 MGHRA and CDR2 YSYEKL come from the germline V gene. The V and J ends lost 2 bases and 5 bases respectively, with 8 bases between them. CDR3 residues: CASSQNRGDTQYF. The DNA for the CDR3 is TGCGCCAGCAGCCAAAACCGAGGAGATACGCAGTATTTT.

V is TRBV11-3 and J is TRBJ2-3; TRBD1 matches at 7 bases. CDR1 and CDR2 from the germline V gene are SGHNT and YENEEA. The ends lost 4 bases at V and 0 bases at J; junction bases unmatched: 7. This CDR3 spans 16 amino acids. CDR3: CASSSGDRASTDTQYF. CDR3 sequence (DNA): TGTGCCAGCAGCTCCGGGGACAGAGCTAGCACAGATACGCAGTATTTT.